The clone carrying this TCR beta chain has more than one count but fewer than ten. The data derive from a study of T cell clones after liver transplantation. Study overall: Post-transplant blood was tracked for graft-donor-reactive T cell clones identified in a pre-transplant mixed lymphocyte reaction.

Unstimulated PBMCs were sorted into CD3+CD4+ and CD3+CD8+ populations. CDR1 is SNHLY and CDR2 is FYNNEI in the germline V gene. The length of the CDR3 is 15 residues. J was trimmed by 2 bases and V by 6 bases; bases with no gene match: 10. Produced via immunoSEQ multiplex PCR; TCRdb's table is partial and in-frame only. Here the sample spans about 25,000 clones, around two thirds being singletons. The J gene is TRBJ2-7, the V gene TRBV2; 7 bases line up with TRBD1. The TCR originated in a human donor who received a liver transplant. Sequencing used CD4+ T cells from blood, obtained before liver transplant. In DNA form, the CDR3 reads TGTGCCAGCAGCACTGACAGGGACCAAGCCTACGAGCAGTACTTC. Translated, it gives CASSTDRDQAYEQYF.